The 14 T cell receptor beta chains presented below share a single source sample, sequenced in a study of regulatory T cells in long-lasting Graves disease. Sequencing libraries for TCR beta were prepared with iRepertoire HTBI primers and Arm-PCR of CDR3 regions. TCRdb re-called the multiplex PCR reads with MiXCR, one entry per CDR3 protein. The sample includes 550,000 to 600,000 distinct CDR3 sequences, about 16% seen only once; the top ten take 12%. Sample time point: newly diagnosed GD, antithyroid drugs for less than 3 months. RNA isolated from PBMCs was used to make the TCR library. The data were also submitted as part of a second study, on T cells in Graves' hyperthyroidism and ophthalmopathy.

The sequencing used peripheral blood mononuclear cells (PBMCs), collected at new diagnosis, from a patient treated with antithyroid drugs. The receptors here all came from a man between 18 and 29 years old with Graves disease.

This clonotype was found a few times. This rearrangement joins TRBV13 to TRBJ2-2; D unclear. There are 16 residues in the CDR3. Germline V gene sequence: CDR1 PRHDT, CDR2 FYEKMQ (reference sequence). V dropped 5 bases and J dropped 0 bases, with 13 bases sitting between them. The CDR3 coding sequence is TGTGCCAGCAGCCCCCCCTCAAACGCGAACACCGGGGAGCTGTTTTTT. This gives the protein CASSPPSNANTGELFF.

This clonotype came up many times. The chain combines TRBV11-2 with TRBJ2-4, with TRBD2 as a possible D gene (6 bases). V dropped 1 base and J dropped 7 bases, with 14 bases sitting between them. Per the germline V gene, CDR1 is SGHAT and CDR2 is FQNNGV. This CDR3 region has 15 residues. This CDR3 reads CASSLVAGLGNIQYF. CDR3 sequence (DNA): TGTGCCAGCAGCTTAGTTGCGGGATTGGGGAACATTCAGTACTTC.

This CDR3 is CASSLVAGGFASTDTQYF. The CDR3 DNA follows: TGCGCCAGCAGCTTGGTAGCGGGAGGGTTCGCTAGCACAGATACGCAGTATTTT. The V call is TRBV5-1, the J call TRBJ2-3; 11 bases match TRBD2. This CDR3 is built from 18 residues. The germline V gene encodes CDR1 SGHRS and CDR2 YFSETQ. Unmatched junction bases numbered 6, after V lost 0 bases and J lost 0 bases.

The DNA for the CDR3 is TGTGCCAGCAGCTTGGGGCGGTCGAACACTGAAGCTTTCTTT. This gives the protein CASSLGRSNTEAFF. V and J are TRBV5-8 and TRBJ1-1; no firm D call. From germline, CDR1 is SGHTS and CDR2 YDEGEE. The CDR3 has 14 residues. Trimming took 0 bases from V and 1 from J, leaving 7 bases between them.

This sequence joins TRBV11-2 and TRBJ1-2, with D possibly being TRBD1 (6 bases). In germline, CDR1 is SGHAT, CDR2 FQNNGV. The CDR3 totals 12 residues. The V end lost 5 bases, the J end lost 8 bases, and 12 bases lay between the germline ends. As DNA, the CDR3 is TGTGCCAGCAGCCCCAGTGGGGGCGGCTACACCTTC. Its translation: CASSPSGGGYTF.

This chain joins TRBV6-5 and TRBJ1-1, with D unclear. Trimming stripped 0 bases from V and 11 bases from J, with 7 bases between. Germline loops: CDR1 MNHEY, CDR2 SVGAGI. The CDR3 runs 11 residues. This chain's CDR3 is CASSYSFGAFF. CDR3 coding DNA: TGTGCCAGCAGTTACTCTTTTGGGGCTTTCTTT.

Only a few counts were recorded for this clonotype. The CDR3 nucleotides read TGTGCCAGCAGTTTGGTAGGGACAGGGGGGACTGAAGCTTTCTTT. Encoded protein: CASSLVGTGGTEAFF. The chain combines TRBV27 with TRBJ1-1, with TRBD1 matching over 11 bases. The CDR3 extends over 15 amino acids. The germline V gene has CDR1 MNHEY and CDR2 SMNVEV (reference sequence). Trimming cost V 3 bases and J 5 bases; bases outside gene matches: 5.

The genes are TRBV2 and TRBJ2-7; no reliable D call. The CDR3 consists of 12 residues. Trimming cost V 2 bases and J 4 bases, with 6 bases left between them. Germline V gives CDR1 SNHLY, CDR2 FYNNEI. For the CDR3, the DNA is TGTGCCAGCAGTGAATGGAATTACGAGCAGTACTTC. It yields the protein CASSEWNYEQYF.

This clonotype was recorded at least ten times. V gene TRBV20-1 combines with J gene TRBJ2-1, with 13 bases that match TRBD2. This CDR3 has 17 residues. Germline loops: CDR1 DFQATT, CDR2 SNEGSKA (reference sequence). V shed 6 bases, J shed 0 bases, and the junction held 8 bases outside the gene matches. The DNA for the CDR3 is TGCAGTGCCCCGGCGGGACTAGCGGGACTCTCCTACAATGAGCAGTTCTTC. It codes for CSAPAGLAGLSYNEQFF.

The CDR3 bases are TGTGCCAGCAGCCAAGGGGGGACAGATAATTCACCCCTCCACTTT. Translation gives CASSQGGTDNSPLHF. The chain joins TRBV3-1 to TRBJ1-6; 7 nucleotides agree with TRBD1. The CDR3 spans 15 residues. J gave up 5 bases and V 1 base, and 2 bases lay outside the gene matches. The germline V gene encodes CDR1 LGHDT and CDR2 YNNKEL (reference sequence).

As concerns this clonotype: This may be a read error, as it is one base from a much larger clone. This chain joins TRBV5-1 and TRBJ2-7; D possibly corresponds to TRBD1 (5 bases). The CDR3 loop spans 15 amino acids. V was trimmed by 2 bases and J by 2 bases, leaving 14 bases between them. Germline lookup yields CDR1 SGHRS and CDR2 YFSETQ. The CDR3 nucleotides are TGCGCCAGCAGCTTCCGGGCAGGGCACACCTACGAGCAGTACTTC. This gives the protein CASSFRAGHTYEQYF.

This chain uses TRBV5-1 with TRBJ2-3; 8 nucleotides agree with TRBD2. Germline values: CDR1 SGHRS, CDR2 YFSETQ. Trimming took 3 bases from V and 3 from J; bases not matched to a gene: 6. The CDR3 is 15 amino acids. CDR3 DNA sequence: TGCGCCAGCAGCTCCTCGGGAGGGGTAACAGATACGCAGTATTTT. The encoded protein is CASSSSGGVTDTQYF.

A word on this clonotype: A much larger clone is a single base away; this may be a read error. This chain joins TRBV27 and TRBJ2-1; D is possibly TRBD1 (6 bases). Germline V gene data show CDR1 as MNHEY and CDR2 as SMNVEV (reference sequence). Trimming left V 5 bases short and J 10 bases short, with 18 bases between. This CDR3 contains 14 residues. CDR3 amino acids: CASSVRGYGYEQFF. DNA for the CDR3: TGTGCCAGCAGTGTTAGGGGGTACGGGTACGAGCAGTTCTTC.

The chain has TRBV20-1 and TRBJ1-1; a weak D match, TRBD1 (5 bases). The CDR3 is 14 amino acids. Germline loops: CDR1 DFQATT, CDR2 SNEGSKA (reference sequence). The V end was cut by 2 bases, the J end by 4 bases, with 14 bases between. The CDR3 nucleotides are TGCAGTGCTAGACCCGGGGGGACGGGCACTGAAGCTTTCTTT. Translating gives CSARPGGTGTEAFF.